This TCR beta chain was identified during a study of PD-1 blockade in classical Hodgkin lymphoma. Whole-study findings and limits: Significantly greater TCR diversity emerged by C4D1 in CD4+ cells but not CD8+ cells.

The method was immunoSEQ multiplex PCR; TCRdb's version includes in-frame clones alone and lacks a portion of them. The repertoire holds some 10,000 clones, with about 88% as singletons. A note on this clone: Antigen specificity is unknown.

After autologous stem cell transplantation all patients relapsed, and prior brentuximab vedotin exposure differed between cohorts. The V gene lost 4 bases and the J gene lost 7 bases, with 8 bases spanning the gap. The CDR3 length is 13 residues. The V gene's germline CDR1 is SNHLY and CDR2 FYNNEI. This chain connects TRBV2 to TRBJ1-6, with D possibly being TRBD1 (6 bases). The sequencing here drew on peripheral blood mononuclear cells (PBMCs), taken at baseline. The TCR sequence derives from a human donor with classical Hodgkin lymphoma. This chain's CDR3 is CASSVTGNSPLHF. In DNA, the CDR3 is TGTGCCAGCAGTGTTACAGGGAATTCACCCCTCCACTTT.